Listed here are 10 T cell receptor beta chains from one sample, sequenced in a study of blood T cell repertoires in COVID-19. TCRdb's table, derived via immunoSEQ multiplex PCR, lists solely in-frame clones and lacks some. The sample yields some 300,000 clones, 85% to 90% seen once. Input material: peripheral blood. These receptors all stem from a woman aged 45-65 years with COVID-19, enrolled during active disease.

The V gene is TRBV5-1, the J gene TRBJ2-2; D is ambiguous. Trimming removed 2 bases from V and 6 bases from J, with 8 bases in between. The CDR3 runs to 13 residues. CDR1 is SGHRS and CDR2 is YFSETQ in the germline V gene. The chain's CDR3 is CASSFQSPGELFF. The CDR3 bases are TGCGCCAGCAGCTTTCAAAGCCCCGGGGAGCTGTTTTTT.

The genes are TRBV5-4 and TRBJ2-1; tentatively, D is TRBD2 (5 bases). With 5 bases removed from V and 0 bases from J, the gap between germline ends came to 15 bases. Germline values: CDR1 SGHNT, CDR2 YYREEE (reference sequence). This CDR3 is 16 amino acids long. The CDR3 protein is CASSRAGGSSYNEQFF. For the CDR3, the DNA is TGTGCCAGCAGTCGCGCCGGAGGAAGCTCCTACAATGAGCAGTTCTTC. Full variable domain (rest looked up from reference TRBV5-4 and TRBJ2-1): ETGVTQSPTHLIKTRGQQVTLRCSSQSGHNTVSWYQQALGQGPQFIFQYYREEENGRGNFPPRFSGLQFPNYSSELNVNALELDDSALYLCASSRAGGSSYNEQFFGPGTRLTVL.

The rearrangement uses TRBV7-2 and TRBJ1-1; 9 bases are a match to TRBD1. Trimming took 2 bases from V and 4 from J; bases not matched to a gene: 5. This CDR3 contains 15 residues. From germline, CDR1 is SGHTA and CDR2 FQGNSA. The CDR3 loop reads CASSLIQGAPTEAFF. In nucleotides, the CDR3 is TGTGCCAGCAGCTTAATACAGGGGGCGCCCACTGAAGCTTTCTTT. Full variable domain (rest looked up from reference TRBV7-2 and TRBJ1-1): GAGVSQSPSNKVTEKGKDVELRCDPISGHTALYWYRQSLGQGLEFLIYFQGNSAPDKSGLPSDRFSAERTGGSVSTLTIQRTQQEDSAVYLCASSLIQGAPTEAFFGQGTRLTVV.

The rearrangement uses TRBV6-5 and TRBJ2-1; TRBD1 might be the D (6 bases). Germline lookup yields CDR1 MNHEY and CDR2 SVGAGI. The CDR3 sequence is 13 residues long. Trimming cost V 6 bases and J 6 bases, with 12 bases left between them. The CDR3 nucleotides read TGTGCCAGCAGGTCAGGGGACGGCAATGAGCAGTTCTTC. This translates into CASRSGDGNEQFF.

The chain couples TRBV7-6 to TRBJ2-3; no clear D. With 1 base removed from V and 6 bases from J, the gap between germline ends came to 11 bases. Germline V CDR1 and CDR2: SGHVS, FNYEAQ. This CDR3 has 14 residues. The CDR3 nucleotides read TGTGCCAGCAGCTTAGTACAGACGCAGGATACGCAGTATTTT. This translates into CASSLVQTQDTQYF.

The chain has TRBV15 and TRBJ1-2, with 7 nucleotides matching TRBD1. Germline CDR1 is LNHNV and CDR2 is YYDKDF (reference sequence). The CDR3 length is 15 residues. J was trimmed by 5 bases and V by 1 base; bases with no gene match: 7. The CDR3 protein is CATSRGQGASYGYTF. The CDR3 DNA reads TGTGCCACCAGCAGAGGACAGGGTGCCTCTTATGGCTACACCTTC.

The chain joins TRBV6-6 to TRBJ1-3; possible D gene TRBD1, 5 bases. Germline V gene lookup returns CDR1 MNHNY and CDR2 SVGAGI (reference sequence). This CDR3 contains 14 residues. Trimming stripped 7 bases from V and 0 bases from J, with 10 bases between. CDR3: CASTTGGSGNTIYF. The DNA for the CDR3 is TGTGCCAGCACCACGGGGGGCTCTGGAAACACCATATATTTT.

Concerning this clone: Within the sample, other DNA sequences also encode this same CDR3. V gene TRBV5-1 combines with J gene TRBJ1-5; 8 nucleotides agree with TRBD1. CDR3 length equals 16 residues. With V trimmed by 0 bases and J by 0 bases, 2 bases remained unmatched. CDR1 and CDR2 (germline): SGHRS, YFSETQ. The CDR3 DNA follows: TGCGCCAGCAGCTTGGGGACAGGGAATAGCAATCAGCCCCAGCATTTT. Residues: CASSLGTGNSNQPQHF. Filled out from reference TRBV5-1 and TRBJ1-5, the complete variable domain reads KAGVTQTPRYLIKTRGQQVTLSCSPISGHRSVSWYQQTPGQGLQFLFEYFSETQRNKGNFPGRFSGRQFSNSRSEMNVSTLELGDSALYLCASSLGTGNSNQPQHFGDGTRLSIL.

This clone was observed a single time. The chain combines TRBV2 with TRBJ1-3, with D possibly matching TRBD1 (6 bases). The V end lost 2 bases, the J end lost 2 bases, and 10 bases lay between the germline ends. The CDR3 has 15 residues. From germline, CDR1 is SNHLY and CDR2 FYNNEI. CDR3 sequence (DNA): TGTGCCAGCAGTGAATCTGGGGGCACTGGAAACACCATATATTTT. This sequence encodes CASSESGGTGNTIYF.

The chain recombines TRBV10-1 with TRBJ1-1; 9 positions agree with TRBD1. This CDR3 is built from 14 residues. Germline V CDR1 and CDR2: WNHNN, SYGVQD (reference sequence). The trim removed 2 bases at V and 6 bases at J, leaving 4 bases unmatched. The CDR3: CASSEGQGIAEAFF. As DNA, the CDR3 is TGCGCCAGCAGTGAGGGACAGGGGATCGCTGAAGCTTTCTTT.